The sample holds a few counts of the clone carrying this T cell receptor (beta chain). No antigen is known for it. This record belongs to a study of T cells after yellow fever vaccination. CDR3 size: 14 residues. V was trimmed by 7 bases and J by 3 bases, leaving 15 bases between them. Overall study findings and caveats: Detected again after the booster were most primary-vaccination clones, at 95% to 98% CD4 and 70% to 90% CD8. Within FACS-sorted repertoires, abundant clonotypes contaminating from the bulk population could be present. Compared with primary, the secondary response was weaker and peaked at day 5, not 15.

Generation of TCR cDNA used 5'RACE template switching (which added a universal primer site and UMIs). TCRdb recomputed calls from the 5' RACE reads with MiXCR, one row per CDR3 protein. Found here are approximately 160,000 distinct CDR3 sequences, approximately 10% of them singletons; the top ten hold about a third. The sample consisted of CD8+ T cells sorted from PBMCs, taken 45 days after the yellow fever booster vaccination. The chain carries TRBV12-3 or TRBV12-4 and TRBJ1-2; possibly TRBD1 for D (6 bases). This TCR derives from a man aged 18 to 35 who received the YFV17D yellow fever vaccine. CDR3: CASTRVGGYYGYTF. The CDR3 DNA reads TGTGCCAGCACCCGGGTAGGGGGGTACTATGGCTACACCTTC.